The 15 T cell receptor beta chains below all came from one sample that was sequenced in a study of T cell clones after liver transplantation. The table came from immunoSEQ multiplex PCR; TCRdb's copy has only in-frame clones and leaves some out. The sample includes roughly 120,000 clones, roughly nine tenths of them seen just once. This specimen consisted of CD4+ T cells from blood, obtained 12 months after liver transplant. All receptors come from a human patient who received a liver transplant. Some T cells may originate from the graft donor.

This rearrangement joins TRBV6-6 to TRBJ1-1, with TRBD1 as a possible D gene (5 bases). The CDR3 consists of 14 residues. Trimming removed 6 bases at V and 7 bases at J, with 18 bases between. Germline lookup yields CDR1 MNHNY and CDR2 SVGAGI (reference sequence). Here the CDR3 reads CASRGGSESGEAFF. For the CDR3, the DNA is TGTGCCAGCAGGGGGGGGAGTGAGTCCGGTGAAGCTTTCTTT.

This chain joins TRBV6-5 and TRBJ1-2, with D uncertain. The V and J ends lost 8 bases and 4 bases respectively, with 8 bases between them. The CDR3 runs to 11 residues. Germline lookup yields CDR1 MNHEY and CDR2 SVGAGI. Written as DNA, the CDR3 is TGTGCCAGCCTTTCAACCTATGGCTACACCTTC. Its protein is CASLSTYGYTF.

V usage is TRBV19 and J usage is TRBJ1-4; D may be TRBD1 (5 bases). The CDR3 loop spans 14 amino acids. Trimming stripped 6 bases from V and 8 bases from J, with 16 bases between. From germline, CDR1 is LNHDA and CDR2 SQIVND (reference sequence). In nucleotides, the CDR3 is TGTGCCAGTAGCCCAGGGCCTCAGTGGGAAAAACTGTTTTTT. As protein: CASSPGPQWEKLFF.

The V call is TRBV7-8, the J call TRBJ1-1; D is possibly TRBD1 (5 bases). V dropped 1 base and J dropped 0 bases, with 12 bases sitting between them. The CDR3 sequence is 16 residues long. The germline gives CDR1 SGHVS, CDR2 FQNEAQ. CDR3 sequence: CASSLVVQGLNTEAFF. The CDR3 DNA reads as TGTGCCAGCAGCTTAGTAGTTCAGGGTTTGAACACTGAAGCTTTCTTT. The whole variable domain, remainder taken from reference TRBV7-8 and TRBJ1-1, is GAGVSQSPRYKVAKRGQDVALRCDPISGHVSLFWYQQALGQGPEFLTYFQNEAQLDKSGLPSDRFFAERPEGSVSTLKIQRTQQEDSAVYLCASSLVVQGLNTEAFFGQGTRLTVV.

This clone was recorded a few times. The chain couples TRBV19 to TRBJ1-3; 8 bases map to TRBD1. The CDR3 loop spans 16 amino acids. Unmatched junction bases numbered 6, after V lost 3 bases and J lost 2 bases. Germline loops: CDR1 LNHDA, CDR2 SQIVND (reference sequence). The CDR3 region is CASSISAGGAGNTIYF. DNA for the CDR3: TGTGCCAGTAGTATTTCCGCAGGGGGCGCTGGAAACACCATATATTTT.

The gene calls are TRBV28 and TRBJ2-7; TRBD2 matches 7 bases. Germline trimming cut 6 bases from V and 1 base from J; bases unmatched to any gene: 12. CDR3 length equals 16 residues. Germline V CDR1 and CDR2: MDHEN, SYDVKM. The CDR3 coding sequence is TGTGCCAGCAGCTCGCCGGGAGGACGGGGTTCCTACGAGCAGTACTTC. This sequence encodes CASSSPGGRGSYEQYF.

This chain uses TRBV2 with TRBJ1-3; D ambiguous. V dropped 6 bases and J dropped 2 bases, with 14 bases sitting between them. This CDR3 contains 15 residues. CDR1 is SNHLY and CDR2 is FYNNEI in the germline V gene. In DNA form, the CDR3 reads TGTGCCAGCAGCCCCGGGAGGGAACCTGGAAACACCATATATTTT. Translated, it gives CASSPGREPGNTIYF.

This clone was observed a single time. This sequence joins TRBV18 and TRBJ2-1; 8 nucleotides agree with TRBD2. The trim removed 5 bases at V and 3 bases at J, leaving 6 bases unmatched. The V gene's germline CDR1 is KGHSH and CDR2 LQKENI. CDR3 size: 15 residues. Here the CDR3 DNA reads TGTGCCAGCTCATTTTCGAGCGGGAGCTACAATGAGCAGTTCTTC. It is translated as CASSFSSGSYNEQFF.

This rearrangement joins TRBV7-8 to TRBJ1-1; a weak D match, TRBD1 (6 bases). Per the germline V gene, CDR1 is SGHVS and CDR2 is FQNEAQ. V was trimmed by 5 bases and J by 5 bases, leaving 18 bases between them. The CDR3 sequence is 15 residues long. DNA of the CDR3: TGTGCCAGCAGCCTAATAAGGGGGGCGCGAACTGAAGCTTTCTTT. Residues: CASSLIRGARTEAFF. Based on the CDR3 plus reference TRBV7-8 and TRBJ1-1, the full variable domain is GAGVSQSPRYKVAKRGQDVALRCDPISGHVSLFWYQQALGQGPEFLTYFQNEAQLDKSGLPSDRFFAERPEGSVSTLKIQRTQQEDSAVYLCASSLIRGARTEAFFGQGTRLTVV.

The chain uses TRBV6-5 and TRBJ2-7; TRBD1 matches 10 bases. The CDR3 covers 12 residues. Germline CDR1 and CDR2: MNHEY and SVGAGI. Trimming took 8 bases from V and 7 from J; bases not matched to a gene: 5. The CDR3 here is CASGTGVREQYF. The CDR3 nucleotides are TGTGCCAGCGGGACAGGGGTAAGGGAGCAGTACTTC.

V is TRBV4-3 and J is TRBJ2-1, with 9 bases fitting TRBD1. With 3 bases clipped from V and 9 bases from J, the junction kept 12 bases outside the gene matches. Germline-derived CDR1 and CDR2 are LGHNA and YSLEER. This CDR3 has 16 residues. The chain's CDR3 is CASSQGPGQGLGEQFF. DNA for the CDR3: TGCGCCAGCAGCCAGGGACCGGGACAGGGCCTAGGTGAGCAGTTCTTC.

The CDR3 region has the DNA TGTGCCAGCAAGACCGGGGGCGTTGCCGGGGAGCTGTTTTTT. This sequence encodes CASKTGGVAGELFF. The genes are TRBV2 and TRBJ2-2; possibly TRBD1 or TRBD2 for D (6 bases each). Trimming cost V 7 bases and J 6 bases, with 15 bases left between them. This CDR3 is 14 amino acids long. From germline, CDR1 is SNHLY and CDR2 FYNNEI.

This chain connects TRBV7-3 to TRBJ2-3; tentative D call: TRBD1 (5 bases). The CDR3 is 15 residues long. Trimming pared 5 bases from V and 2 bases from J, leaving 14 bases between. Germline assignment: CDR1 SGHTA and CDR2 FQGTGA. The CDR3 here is CASSLDTTPTDTQYF. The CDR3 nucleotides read TGTGCCAGCAGCCTGGACACGACACCCACAGATACGCAGTATTTT.

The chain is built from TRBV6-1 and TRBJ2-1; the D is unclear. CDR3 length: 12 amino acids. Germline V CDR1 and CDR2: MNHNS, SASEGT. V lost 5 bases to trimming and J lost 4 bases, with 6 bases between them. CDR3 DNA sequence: TGTGCCAGCAGTAACGTATACAATGAGCAGTTCTTC. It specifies CASSNVYNEQFF.

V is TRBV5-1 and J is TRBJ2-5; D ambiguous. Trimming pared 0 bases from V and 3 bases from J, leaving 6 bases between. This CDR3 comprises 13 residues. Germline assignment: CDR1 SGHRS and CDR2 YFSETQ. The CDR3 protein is CASSLATEETQYF. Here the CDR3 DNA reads TGCGCCAGCAGCTTGGCCACCGAAGAGACCCAGTACTTC.